These 20 T cell receptor beta chains were sequenced from one sample in a study of cytomegalovirus exposure and HLA in healthy donors. The PCR was carried out with 60 Vbeta primers and 13 Jbeta primers. Generated by immunoSEQ multiplex PCR, the TCRdb table keeps only in-frame clones and is missing some. This table holds approximately 190,000 clones, about 86% found once. Sequenced input: PBMCs. The origin of the receptors is a middle-aged man in good health and CMV-seropositive.

This clone was counted a few times. J is TRBJ1-2 and V is TRBV5-8, with D maybe TRBD1 (6 bases). This CDR3 comprises 14 residues. V was pared by 4 bases and J by 5 bases, with 15 bases between. Germline CDR1 is SGHTS and CDR2 is YDEGEE. The CDR3 region is CASSKDDRIYGYTF. Here the CDR3 DNA reads TGTGCCAGCAGCAAGGATGACAGGATATATGGCTACACCTTC.

Comments on this clone: Since no conserved phenylalanine or tryptophan closes the CDR3, a read error is the likely cause. The chain has TRBV4-1 and TRBJ2-7; TRBD2 might be the D (6 bases). The CDR3 covers 16 residues. Germline V lookup: CDR1 MGHRA, CDR2 YSYEKL. Trimming removed 3 bases from V and 0 bases from J, with 15 bases in between. CDR3 sequence: CASSHAGTLSSYEQYL. The DNA of the CDR3 is TGCGCCAGCAGCCATGCCGGGACTTTAAGCTCCTACGAGCAGTACCTC.

The V and J genes are TRBV27 and TRBJ2-2; 9 bases are a match to TRBD2. The CDR3 is 15 residues long. J was trimmed by 2 bases and V by 6 bases; bases with no gene match: 4. Per the germline V gene, CDR1 is MNHEY and CDR2 is SMNVEV (reference sequence). The DNA for the CDR3 is TGTGCCAGCAGCCATAGCGGGGGAAACACCGGGGAGCTGTTTTTT. Translation: CASSHSGGNTGELFF.

The chain couples TRBV18 to TRBJ2-7; maybe TRBD1 (6 bases). The germline gives CDR1 KGHSH, CDR2 LQKENI. This CDR3 comprises 16 residues. V was trimmed by 6 bases and J by 4 bases, leaving 22 bases between them. The CDR3 DNA follows: TGTGCCAGCTCGCTTGAGTCAACCACAGGGAGATACGAGCAGTACTTC. Translated: CASSLESTTGRYEQYF.

The V and J genes are TRBV28 and TRBJ2-2, with a tentative D call TRBD1 (6 bases). There are 13 residues in the CDR3. V lost 3 bases and J 7 bases, leaving 9 bases between the germline ends. Germline V gene lookup returns CDR1 MDHEN and CDR2 SYDVKM. The CDR3 DNA reads as TGTGCCAGCAGTTTCAGGGGAATCGGGGAGCTGTTTTTT. This encodes CASSFRGIGELFF.

This sequence joins TRBV11-3 and TRBJ2-5, with 8 positions matching TRBD1. Trimming at V came to 5 bases and at J to 2 bases, leaving 7 bases not matched to a gene. The CDR3 covers 15 residues. The V gene's germline CDR1 is SGHNT and CDR2 YENEEA. CDR3 loop: CASSNGQGPQETQYF. CDR3 sequence (DNA): TGTGCCAGCAGCAACGGACAGGGCCCACAAGAGACCCAGTACTTC. Full variable domain (missing parts from reference TRBV11-3 and TRBJ2-5): EAGVVQSPRYKIIEKKQPVAFWCNPISGHNTLYWYLQNLGQGPELLIRYENEEAVDDSQLPKDRFSAERLKGVDSTLKIQPAELGDSAVYLCASSNGQGPQETQYFGPGTRLLVL.

The CDR3 loop reads CASSPGAGNQPQHF. Here the CDR3 DNA reads TGTGCCAGCTCACCGGGGGCAGGCAATCAGCCCCAGCATTTT. The chain employs TRBV18 and TRBJ1-5; D perhaps matches TRBD1 (6 bases). The V end lost 3 bases, the J end lost 2 bases, and 8 bases lay between the germline ends. This CDR3 region has 14 residues. From germline, CDR1 is KGHSH and CDR2 LQKENI.

This chain links TRBV28 with TRBJ1-1, with a weak D call TRBD1 (5 bases). Germline V gene data show CDR1 as MDHEN and CDR2 as SYDVKM. The CDR3 totals 14 residues. Trimming removed 6 bases at V and 3 bases at J, with 14 bases between. Here the CDR3 DNA reads TGTGCCAGCAGGGATAGGGGATGGGACACTGAAGCTTTCTTT. It is translated as CASRDRGWDTEAFF.

A note on this clone: Additional DNA sequences in this sample encode the identical CDR3. CDR3 sequence reads: CASSLGLAGQETQYF. The CDR3 nucleotides read TGCGCCAGCAGCTTGGGACTAGCGGGCCAAGAGACCCAGTACTTC. The rearrangement joins TRBV5-1 to TRBJ2-5; the match to TRBD2 covers 10 bases. This CDR3 has 15 residues. Trimming took 0 bases from V and 1 from J; bases not matched to a gene: 0. Germline V gives CDR1 SGHRS, CDR2 YFSETQ.

This chain links TRBV19 with TRBJ2-1; TRBD2 matches 10 bases. The V and J ends lost 5 bases and 9 bases, in that order; junction bases with no gene match: 7. The CDR3 has 14 amino acids. CDR1 LNHDA and CDR2 SQIVND come from the germline V gene (reference sequence). The CDR3 DNA follows: TGTGCCAGTAGTGGTAGCGGGAGGAGGGGTGAGCAGTTCTTC. Protein product: CASSGSGRRGEQFF.

V and J are TRBV7-3 and TRBJ2-7; 12 nucleotides match TRBD1. Unmatched junction bases numbered 2, after V lost 3 bases and J lost 5 bases. CDR3 size: 14 residues. Germline CDR1 SGHTA, CDR2 FQGTGA. The CDR3 loop reads CASSLGTGGNEQYF. The CDR3 DNA reads TGTGCCAGCAGCTTGGGGACAGGGGGCAACGAGCAGTACTTC. Supplemented by reference TRBV7-3 and TRBJ2-7, the full variable domain reads GAGVSQTPSNKVTEKGKYVELRCDPISGHTALYWYRQSLGQGPEFLIYFQGTGAADDSGLPNDRFFAVRPEGSVSTLKIQRTERGDSAVYLCASSLGTGGNEQYFGPGTRLTVT.

This chain connects TRBV14 to TRBJ2-7, with 10 positions matching TRBD2. The V gene end was trimmed by 9 bases and the J gene end by 5 bases; junction bases not matched to a gene: 7. The CDR3 totals 13 residues. Germline V gene lookup returns CDR1 SGHDN and CDR2 FVKESK. For the CDR3, the DNA is TGTGCCAGTAATCTAGCGGGAGTAGACGAGCAGTACTTC. Translating it yields CASNLAGVDEQYF.

The rearrangement joins TRBV2 to TRBJ2-1; D perhaps matches TRBD1 (5 bases). This CDR3 spans 14 amino acids. The germline V gene has CDR1 SNHLY and CDR2 FYNNEI. Trimming pared 7 bases from V and 8 bases from J, leaving 18 bases between. The CDR3 sequence: CASTVVGAQDEQFF. Here the CDR3 DNA reads TGTGCCAGCACAGTGGTAGGGGCCCAGGATGAGCAGTTCTTC.

In this sample, this clone turned up a few times. The genes are TRBV7-9 and TRBJ1-1; no clear D gene. V lost 5 bases and J lost 1, with 14 bases in between. Germline values: CDR1 SEHNR, CDR2 FQNEAQ (reference sequence). The CDR3 sequence is 15 residues long. The CDR3 nucleotides read TGTGCCAGCAGCCCCGGTGGAGGGCGGAACACTGAAGCTTTCTTT. Protein: CASSPGGGRNTEAFF.

This clone was detected only a few times. The chain links TRBV9 to TRBJ2-7, with TRBD2 identical over 11 bases. With 4 bases clipped from V and 3 bases from J, the junction kept 6 bases outside the gene matches. The germline V gene has CDR1 SGDLS and CDR2 YYNGEE. CDR3 length: 15 residues. The CDR3 protein is CASSPGLAAHYEQYF. The CDR3 DNA is TGTGCCAGCAGCCCGGGACTAGCGGCCCACTACGAGCAGTACTTC. The full variable domain, in which reference TRBV9 and TRBJ2-7 provide the parts outside the CDR3, is DSGVTQTPKHLITATGQRVTLRCSPRSGDLSVYWYQQSLDQGLQFLIQYYNGEERAKGNILERFSAQQFPDLHSELNLSSLELGDSALYFCASSPGLAAHYEQYFGPGTRLTVT.

V usage is TRBV7-8 and J usage is TRBJ1-1; D possibly corresponds to TRBD1 (6 bases). Germline V gene data show CDR1 as SGHVS and CDR2 as FQNEAQ. Trimming shortened V by 4 bases and J by 0 bases, and 9 bases separated the two germline ends. The CDR3 has 14 amino acids. The CDR3 bases are TGTGCCAGCAGCTCAGGACAGCTGAACACTGAAGCTTTCTTT. Its translation: CASSSGQLNTEAFF. The full variable domain, completed using reference TRBV7-8 and TRBJ1-1, is GAGVSQSPRYKVAKRGQDVALRCDPISGHVSLFWYQQALGQGPEFLTYFQNEAQLDKSGLPSDRFFAERPEGSVSTLKIQRTQQEDSAVYLCASSSGQLNTEAFFGQGTRLTVV.

This rearrangement joins TRBV11-3 to TRBJ2-2; 10 bases line up with TRBD2. V dropped 2 bases and J dropped 3; count of bases not matched to a gene: 6. Germline V gene sequence: CDR1 SGHNT, CDR2 YENEEA. The CDR3 is 17 residues long. The CDR3 sequence is CASSLSLAGVYTGELFF. The CDR3, as DNA: TGTGCCAGCAGCTTATCCCTAGCGGGAGTATACACCGGGGAGCTGTTTTTT.

This sequence joins TRBV27 and TRBJ2-7; 14 nucleotides align to TRBD2. This CDR3 is built from 16 residues. Trimming at V came to 5 bases and at J to 5 bases, leaving 8 bases not matched to a gene. The germline V gene encodes CDR1 MNHEY and CDR2 SMNVEV (reference sequence). DNA of the CDR3: TGTGCCAGCAGTATGGATTCGGGACTAGCGGGAGACGAGCAGTACTTC. It encodes CASSMDSGLAGDEQYF.

The chain is built from TRBV28 and TRBJ1-1; TRBD1 might be the D (6 bases). In germline, CDR1 is MDHEN, CDR2 SYDVKM. The CDR3 consists of 15 residues. V was shortened by 3 bases and J by 2 bases, with 13 bases between the two germline ends. Here the CDR3 DNA reads TGTGCCAGCAGTTTGGGGACACGACCTAACACTGAAGCTTTCTTT. Translation gives CASSLGTRPNTEAFF.

The chain recombines TRBV6-4 with TRBJ1-1; 8 bases align to TRBD1. This CDR3 contains 14 residues. The germline CDR1 and CDR2 sequences are MRHNA and SNTAGT. With 4 bases clipped from V and 5 bases from J, the junction kept 6 bases outside the gene matches. As DNA, the CDR3 is TGTGCCAGCAGTGCGACAGGGGAGGTAACTGAAGCTTTCTTT. Its protein product is CASSATGEVTEAFF.